The 14 T cell receptor beta chains below were found in one sample sequenced in a study of cytomegalovirus exposure and HLA in healthy donors. This PCR relied on a set of 60 Vbeta primers and 13 Jbeta primers. Some clones are missing from TCRdb's copy, which holds only in-frame ones; the method was immunoSEQ multiplex PCR. The table lists some 160,000 clones, over 70% of them singletons. Sequenced material: PBMCs. The origin of the receptors is a man in his forties or fifties in good health and CMV-seropositive.

This chain links TRBV27 with TRBJ2-7; 8 bases agree with TRBD1. CDR3 length: 15 amino acids. J was trimmed by 6 bases and V by 2 bases; bases with no gene match: 9. CDR1 is MNHEY and CDR2 is SMNVEV in the germline V gene (reference sequence). In DNA form, the CDR3 reads TGTGCCAGCAGTTTAGTAGACAGGGGTGCAGGCGAGCAGTACTTC. Translating it yields CASSLVDRGAGEQYF.

V is TRBV16 and J is TRBJ2-7; D ambiguous. The CDR3 consists of 11 residues. Germline V gives CDR1 KGHSY, CDR2 FQNENV. V dropped 2 bases and J dropped 5 bases, with 4 bases sitting between them. The CDR3 sequence is CASSQADEQYF. The CDR3 bases are TGTGCCAGCAGCCAAGCGGACGAGCAGTACTTC.

The rearrangement uses TRBV5-4 and TRBJ1-2; D perhaps matches TRBD1 (6 bases). This CDR3 contains 13 residues. The V gene lost 5 bases and the J gene lost 5 bases, with 13 bases spanning the gap. The germline gives CDR1 SGHNT, CDR2 YYREEE (reference sequence). The CDR3 region is CASSPGTMYGYTF. CDR3 DNA: TGTGCCAGCAGTCCCGGGACAATGTATGGCTACACCTTC.

The V and J genes are TRBV9 and TRBJ2-2; no clear D gene. With 2 bases removed from V and 3 bases from J, the gap between germline ends came to 8 bases. Germline CDR1 and CDR2: SGDLS and YYNGEE. The CDR3 extends over 14 amino acids. CDR3 sequence (DNA): TGTGCCAGCAGCGTTGGAGACTACACCGGGGAGCTGTTTTTT. This codes for CASSVGDYTGELFF. Combining the CDR3 with reference TRBV9 and TRBJ2-2 gives the whole variable domain DSGVTQTPKHLITATGQRVTLRCSPRSGDLSVYWYQQSLDQGLQFLIQYYNGEERAKGNILERFSAQQFPDLHSELNLSSLELGDSALYFCASSVGDYTGELFFGEGSRLTVL.

The rearrangement uses TRBV19 and TRBJ1-5; possible D gene TRBD1, 6 bases. This CDR3 has 15 amino acids. Germline loops: CDR1 LNHDA, CDR2 SQIVND (reference sequence). Trimming shortened V by 6 bases and J by 3 bases, and 15 bases separated the two germline ends. The CDR3 spells CASREQGSNNQPQHF. In DNA, the CDR3 is TGTGCCAGTAGAGAACAGGGTTCTAACAATCAGCCCCAGCATTTT.

The rearrangement uses TRBV18 and TRBJ2-7, with 9 bases matching TRBD1. The CDR3 extends over 15 amino acids. J gave up 7 bases and V 0 bases, and 7 bases lay outside the gene matches. The germline V gene encodes CDR1 KGHSH and CDR2 LQKENI. CDR3 DNA sequence: TGTGCCAGCTCACCACCGGGACAGGGTATCTGGGAGCAGTACTTC. The encoded protein is CASSPPGQGIWEQYF. Complete variable domain (other parts from reference TRBV18 and TRBJ2-7): NAGVMQNPRHLVRRRGQEARLRCSPMKGHSHVYWYRQLPEEGLKFMVYLQKENIIDESGMPKERFSAEFPKEGPSILRIQQVVRGDSAAYFCASSPPGQGIWEQYFGPGTRLTVT.

This rearrangement joins TRBV30 to TRBJ2-3; 7 bases are a match to TRBD1. V was pared by 5 bases and J by 0 bases, with 5 bases of the junction left unmatched. The CDR3 loop spans 14 amino acids. The germline V gene encodes CDR1 GTSNPN and CDR2 SVGIG (reference sequence). CDR3 amino acids: CAWGTASSTDTQYF. The CDR3 coding sequence is TGTGCCTGGGGGACAGCTTCAAGCACAGATACGCAGTATTTT. The full variable domain, completed using reference TRBV30 and TRBJ2-3, is SQTIHQWPATLVQPVGSPLSLECTVEGTSNPNLYWYRQAAGRGLQLLFYSVGIGQISSEVPQNLSASRPQDRQFILSSKKLLLSDSGFYLCAWGTASSTDTQYFGPGTRLTVL.

V gene TRBV4-3 combines with J gene TRBJ2-3; 13 bases are shared with TRBD2. The CDR3 runs to 18 residues. The germline CDR1 and CDR2 sequences are LGHNA and YSLEER. The ends lost 3 bases at V and 0 bases at J; junction bases unmatched: 6. This CDR3 is CASSQWTSGRSSTDTQYF. In DNA form, the CDR3 reads TGCGCCAGCAGCCAGTGGACTAGCGGGAGAAGCAGCACAGATACGCAGTATTTT.

The chain joins TRBV18 to TRBJ1-1; D not resolved. The ends were cut back, 2 bases at V and 1 base at J, with 5 bases in the middle. The CDR3 spans 13 residues. Germline assignment: CDR1 KGHSH and CDR2 LQKENI. The CDR3 is CASSPFQNTEAFF. CDR3 coding DNA: TGTGCCAGCTCACCATTCCAGAACACTGAAGCTTTCTTT.

This clone was seen only a few times. CDR3 DNA: TGCGCCAGCAGCTTGCATACTAGCGGGGACAATGAGCAGTTCTTC. Encoded protein: CASSLHTSGDNEQFF. The V gene is TRBV5-1, the J gene TRBJ2-1, with 10 bases that match TRBD2. Per the germline V gene, CDR1 is SGHRS and CDR2 is YFSETQ. Trimming cost V 1 base and J 5 bases; bases outside gene matches: 3. The CDR3 contains 15 residues.

This clone has just one count. The chain couples TRBV27 to TRBJ2-2, with 10 bases that match TRBD2. The length of the CDR3 is 15 residues. V lost 9 bases to trimming and J lost 5 bases; unmatched junction nucleotides: 9. Germline CDR1 MNHEY, CDR2 SMNVEV (reference sequence). CDR3 DNA: TGTGCCAGTAGGCTAGCGGGAGTGTATACCGGGGAGCTGTTTTTT. Amino acid sequence: CASRLAGVYTGELFF.

The chain recombines TRBV28 with TRBJ2-7; TRBD1 aligns across 11 bases. V was pared by 4 bases and J by 2 bases, with 7 bases of the junction left unmatched. This CDR3 is 16 amino acids long. Germline V gives CDR1 MDHEN, CDR2 SYDVKM. CDR3 DNA sequence: TGTGCCAGCAGTTCCTACCGGGACAGGGGGGCCTACGAGCAGTACTTC. Its translation is CASSSYRDRGAYEQYF.

The chain joins TRBV11-2 to TRBJ2-5; 13 bases agree with TRBD2. Germline CDR1 is SGHAT and CDR2 is FQNNGV. CDR3 size: 17 residues. V lost 2 bases to trimming and J lost 5 bases; unmatched junction nucleotides: 8. CDR3 region: CASSLSRTSGSEETQYF. CDR3 DNA sequence: TGTGCCAGCAGCTTATCCCGGACTAGCGGGAGCGAGGAGACCCAGTACTTC.

This clone was seen a few times. V usage is TRBV29-1 and J usage is TRBJ1-1, with D maybe TRBD1 (6 bases). Looked up from germline, CDR1 is SQVTM and CDR2 is ANQGSEA. The CDR3 runs 13 residues. V lost 5 bases and J 1 base, leaving 11 bases between the germline ends. The CDR3 bases are TGCAGCGTTACGAGACAGGCGAACACTGAAGCTTTCTTT. Its translation is CSVTRQANTEAFF. Full variable domain (outside the CDR3, taken from reference TRBV29-1 and TRBJ1-1): SAVISQKPSRDICQRGTSLTIQCQVDSQVTMMFWYRQQPGQSLTLIATANQGSEATYESGFVIDKFPISRPNLTFSTLTVSNMSPEDSSIYLCSVTRQANTEAFFGQGTRLTVV.